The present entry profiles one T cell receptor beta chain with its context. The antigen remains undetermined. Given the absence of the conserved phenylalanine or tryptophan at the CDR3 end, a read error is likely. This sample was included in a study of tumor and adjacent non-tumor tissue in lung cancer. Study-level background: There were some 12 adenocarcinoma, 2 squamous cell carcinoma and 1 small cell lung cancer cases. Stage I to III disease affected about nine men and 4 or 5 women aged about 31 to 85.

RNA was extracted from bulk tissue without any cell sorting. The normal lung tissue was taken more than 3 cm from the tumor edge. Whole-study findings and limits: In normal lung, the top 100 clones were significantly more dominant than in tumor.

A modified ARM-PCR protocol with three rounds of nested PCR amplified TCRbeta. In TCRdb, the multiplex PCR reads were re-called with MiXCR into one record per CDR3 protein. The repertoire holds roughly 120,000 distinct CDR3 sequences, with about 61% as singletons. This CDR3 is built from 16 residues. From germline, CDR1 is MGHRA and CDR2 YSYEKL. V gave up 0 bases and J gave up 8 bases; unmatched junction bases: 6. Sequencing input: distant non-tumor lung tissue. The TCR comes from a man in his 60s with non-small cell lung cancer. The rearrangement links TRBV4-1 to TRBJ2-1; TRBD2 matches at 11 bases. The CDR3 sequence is CASSQDSSGRAYEQFL. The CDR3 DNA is TGCGCCAGCAGCCAAGATAGTAGCGGGAGGGCTTATGAGCAGTTCCTC.